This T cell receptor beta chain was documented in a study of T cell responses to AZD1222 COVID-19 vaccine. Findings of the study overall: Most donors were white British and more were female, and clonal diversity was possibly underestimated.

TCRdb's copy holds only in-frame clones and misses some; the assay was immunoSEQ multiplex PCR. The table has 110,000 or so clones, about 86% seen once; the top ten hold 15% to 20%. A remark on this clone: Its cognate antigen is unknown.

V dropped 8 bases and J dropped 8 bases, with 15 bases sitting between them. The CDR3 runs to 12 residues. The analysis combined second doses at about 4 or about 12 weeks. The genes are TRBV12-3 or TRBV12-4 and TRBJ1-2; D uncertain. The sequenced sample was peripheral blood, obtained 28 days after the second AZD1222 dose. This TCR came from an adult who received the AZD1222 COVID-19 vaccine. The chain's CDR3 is CASSIREGGYTF. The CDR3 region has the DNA TGTGCCAGCTCAATTAGAGAGGGAGGCTACACCTTC.